This TCR beta chain was identified during a study of regulatory T cells in long-lasting Graves disease. With iRepertoire HTBI primers and Arm-PCR of CDR3 regions, TCR beta libraries were built. A single record per CDR3 protein comes from TCRdb applying MiXCR to the multiplex PCR reads. The sample shows about 430,000 distinct CDR3 sequences, 14% to 15% of them seen only once. This clonotype was counted many times. Time point: newly diagnosed GD, antithyroid drugs for less than 3 months. The TCR library was made from RNA that had been extracted from PBMCs in TRIzol. This sample was shared with a second study, whose subject was T cells in Graves' hyperthyroidism and ophthalmopathy.

The input for sequencing was peripheral blood mononuclear cells (PBMCs), taken at new diagnosis, from a patient treated with antithyroid drugs. The origin of this receptor is a woman between 35 and 50 years old with Graves disease.

CDR3 residues: CASMKDGAGGELFF. CDR3 sequence (DNA): TGTGCCAGCATGAAAGATGGAGCCGGCGGGGAGCTGTTTTTT. The J gene is TRBJ2-2, the V gene TRBV6-1; D is unresolved. The V end was cut by 7 bases, the J end by 7 bases, with 16 bases between. The CDR3 has 14 residues. In germline, CDR1 is MNHNS, CDR2 SASEGT.